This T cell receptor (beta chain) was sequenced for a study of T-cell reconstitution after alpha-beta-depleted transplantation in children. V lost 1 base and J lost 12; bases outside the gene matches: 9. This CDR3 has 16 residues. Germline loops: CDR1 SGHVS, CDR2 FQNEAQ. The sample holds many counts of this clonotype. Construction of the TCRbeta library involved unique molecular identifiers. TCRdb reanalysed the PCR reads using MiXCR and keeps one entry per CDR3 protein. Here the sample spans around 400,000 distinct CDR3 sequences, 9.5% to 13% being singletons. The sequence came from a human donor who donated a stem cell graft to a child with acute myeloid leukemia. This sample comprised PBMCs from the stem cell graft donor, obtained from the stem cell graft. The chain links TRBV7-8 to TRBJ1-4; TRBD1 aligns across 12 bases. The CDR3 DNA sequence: TGTGCCAGCAGCTTAGTTCCCGGGACAGGGGGCGGGGAACTGTTTTTT. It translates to CASSLVPGTGGGELFF.